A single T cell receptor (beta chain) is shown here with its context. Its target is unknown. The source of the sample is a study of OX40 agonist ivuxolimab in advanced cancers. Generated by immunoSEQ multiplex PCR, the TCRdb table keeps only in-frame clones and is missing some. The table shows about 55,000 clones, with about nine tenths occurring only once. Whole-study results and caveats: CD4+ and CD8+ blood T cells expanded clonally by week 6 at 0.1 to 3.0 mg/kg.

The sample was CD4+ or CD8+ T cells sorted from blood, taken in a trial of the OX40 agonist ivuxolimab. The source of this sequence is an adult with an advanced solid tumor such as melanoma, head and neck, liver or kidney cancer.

CDR3 nucleotides: TGTGCCAGCAGCTTAGTGGCAGGTGGGGAGACCCAGTACTTC. Amino acids: CASSLVAGGETQYF. The J gene is TRBJ2-5, the V gene TRBV7-2; D remains ambiguous. This CDR3 has 14 amino acids. Germline values: CDR1 SGHTA, CDR2 FQGNSA. The V end was cut by 1 base, the J end by 5 bases, with 11 bases between.